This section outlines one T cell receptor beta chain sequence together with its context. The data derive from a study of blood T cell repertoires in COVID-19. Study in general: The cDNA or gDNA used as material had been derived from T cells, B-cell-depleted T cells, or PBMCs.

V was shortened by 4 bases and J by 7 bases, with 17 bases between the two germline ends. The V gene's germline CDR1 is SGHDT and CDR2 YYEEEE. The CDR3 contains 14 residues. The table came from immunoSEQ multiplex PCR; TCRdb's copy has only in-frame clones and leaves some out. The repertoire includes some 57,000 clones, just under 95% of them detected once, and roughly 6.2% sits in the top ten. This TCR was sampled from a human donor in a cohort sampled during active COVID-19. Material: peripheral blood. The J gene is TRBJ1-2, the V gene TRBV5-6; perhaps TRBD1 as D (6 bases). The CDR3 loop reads CASSLQGLGFGYTF. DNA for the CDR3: TGTGCCAGCAGCCTACAGGGATTGGGGTTTGGCTACACCTTC.